This TCR beta chain was captured by sequencing in a study of T cells in Graves' hyperthyroidism and ophthalmopathy. Study conclusions and caveats: Most thyroid clonotypes with frequency above 0.001 were detected in blood.

Germline-derived CDR1 and CDR2 are MNHEY and SMNVEV (reference sequence). The CDR3 has 12 residues. The J segment lost 5 bases and the V segment lost 6 bases, leaving 4 bases of the junction unmatched. It was RNA transcripts that yielded the amplified TCR beta CDR3 regions. RT-PCR in the first round (using the HTBI primer set) targeted the TCR CDR3. TCRdb called the multiplex PCR reads again in MiXCR, with one record for every CDR3 protein. Among over 450,000 distinct CDR3 sequences listed, approximately 15% were seen once. For the diagnoses, clinical symptoms, serum thyroxine and TRAb, thyroid ultrasound and orbital computed tomography were used. The sample holds many counts of this clonotype. Its antigen is not known.

The receptor was isolated from a young woman with Graves' hyperthyroidism. Specimen: blood. This chain uses TRBV27 with TRBJ2-7; 7 bases agree with TRBD1. DNA of the CDR3: TGTGCCAGCAGCCGAACAGGGGACGAGCAGTACTTC. Its translation is CASSRTGDEQYF.